This TCR beta chain emerged from a study of shared clonotypes between healthy human individuals. The germline V gene has CDR1 SGDLS and CDR2 YYNGEE. The length of the CDR3 is 15 residues. Unmatched junction bases numbered 5, after V lost 3 bases and J lost 1 base. Profiling relied on immunoSEQ multiplex PCR, and the TCRdb table lists in-frame clones only, not all of them. The table has over 750,000 clones, around 96% seen once; the top ten hold about 0.22%. Only CD45RO-negative cells positively selected for CCR7 counted as naive CD8 cells, so terminally differentiated effector memory CD45RA+ cells were excluded.

This rearrangement joins TRBV9 to TRBJ2-3; TRBD1 aligns across 7 bases. Sequenced material: naive CD8+ T cells sorted from blood. This receptor was taken from a man aged 30-40 years in good health. The CDR3 region is CASSETGIGTDTQYF. In DNA form, the CDR3 reads TGTGCCAGCAGCGAGACAGGGATCGGCACAGATACGCAGTATTTT.